The next 13 T cell receptor beta chains were all read from a single sample in a study of shared clonotypes between healthy human individuals. The repertoire was sequenced with immunoSEQ multiplex PCR; TCRdb's copy has only in-frame clones and lacks some. The sample contains over 400,000 clones, around 80% of which appear only once. Specimen: PBMCs. The source of these receptors is a woman aged 40 to 50 in good health. Some clones in this sample may be carry-over from other donors' samples.

The chain joins TRBV4-2 to TRBJ2-1; 9 bases are shared with TRBD2. With V trimmed by 1 base and J by 9 bases, 10 bases remained unmatched. CDR3 size: 16 residues. Germline V gives CDR1 LGHNA, CDR2 YNFKEQ. The CDR3, as DNA: TGTGCCAGCAGCCAAGCGGTAAAACTAGCGGGCGGTGAGCAGTTCTTC. The encoded protein is CASSQAVKLAGGEQFF.

The chain recombines TRBV28 with TRBJ1-1; TRBD1 aligns across 7 bases. The CDR3 has 13 amino acids. J lost 6 bases, V lost 7 bases, and 8 bases had no gene match. Germline V gives CDR1 MDHEN, CDR2 SYDVKM. The CDR3 bases are TGTGCCAGCACCCGGGACAGTCCTGCTGAAGCTTTCTTT. This translates into CASTRDSPAEAFF.

This clone was recorded a few times. Other DNA sequences within the sample encode an identical CDR3. The chain links TRBV6-4 to TRBJ2-1; TRBD1 aligns across 11 bases. CDR1 and CDR2 (germline): MRHNA, SNTAGT. Losses at the gene ends were 0 bases for V and 6 bases for J; bases not matched to a gene: 1. The CDR3 is 15 amino acids. The CDR3 here is CASSDSGTGGNEQFF. The DNA of the CDR3 is TGTGCCAGCAGTGACTCAGGGACAGGGGGCAATGAGCAGTTCTTC.

The chain uses TRBV4-3 and TRBJ2-6; tentatively, D is TRBD2 (6 bases). The CDR3 contains 16 residues. V lost 5 bases to trimming and J lost 0 bases, with 11 bases between them. Per the germline V gene, CDR1 is LGHNA and CDR2 is YSLEER. This chain's CDR3 is CASSERTISGANVLTF. As DNA, the CDR3 is TGCGCCAGCAGCGAAAGGACTATCTCTGGGGCCAACGTCCTGACTTTC.

The V and J genes are TRBV7-9 and TRBJ2-1; either TRBD1 or TRBD2 may supply D (6 bases each). This CDR3 spans 17 amino acids. V was shortened by 5 bases and J by 4 bases, with 21 bases between the two germline ends. Germline V gene sequence: CDR1 SEHNR, CDR2 FQNEAQ (reference sequence). The CDR3 DNA is TGTGCCAGCAGCCCCGGGACAACGGGACTGAAGTACAATGAGCAGTTCTTC. Translation gives CASSPGTTGLKYNEQFF.

This clone was recorded once. The gene calls are TRBV6-5 and TRBJ1-1; D unclear. Germline V gives CDR1 MNHEY, CDR2 SVGAGI. V was shortened by 6 bases and J by 0 bases, with 11 bases between the two germline ends. The CDR3 has 14 residues. The DNA for the CDR3 is TGTGCCAGCAGCTCGGGCCCCTTGAACACTGAAGCTTTCTTT. Residues: CASSSGPLNTEAFF.

In this sample, this clone turned up a few times. A much larger clone differs by one base, so this may be a read error. The same CDR3 also results from other DNA sequences found in this sample. The genes are TRBV7-3 and TRBJ2-1; TRBD2 matches 9 bases. The ends lost 2 bases at V and 2 bases at J; junction bases unmatched: 1. The CDR3 consists of 15 residues. CDR1 and CDR2 from the germline V gene are SGHTA and FQGTGA. The CDR3 region is CASSLAGGPYNEQFF. The CDR3, as DNA: TGTGCCAGCAGCTTAGCGGGAGGGCCCTACAATGAGCAGTTCTTC.

Points on this clone: A much larger clone lies one base from this, so it may be a read error. The rearrangement joins TRBV11-3 to TRBJ2-1; D might be TRBD2 (5 bases). Germline assignment: CDR1 SGHNT and CDR2 YENEEA. Trimming cost V 3 bases and J 0 bases, with 6 bases left between them. The CDR3 totals 14 residues. CDR3 amino acids: CASSFGGSYNEQFF. CDR3 sequence (DNA): TGTGCCAGCAGCTTTGGAGGCTCCTACAATGAGCAGTTCTTC.

This chain links TRBV7-6 with TRBJ2-7; 8 bases are shared with TRBD1. Germline V gene sequence: CDR1 SGHVS, CDR2 FNYEAQ. This CDR3 spans 14 amino acids. After removal of 5 bases from V and 5 bases from J, the junction contained 8 bases not matched to a gene. In nucleotides, the CDR3 is TGTGCCAGCAGCCCCCGACAGGGGTCCCACGAGCAGTACTTC. Protein sequence: CASSPRQGSHEQYF.

This clone was found a few times. The chain employs TRBV18 and TRBJ2-5; D not resolved. The germline V and J ends were trimmed by 1 base and 1 base, with 4 bases remaining between them. Germline CDR1 reads KGHSH; CDR2 reads LQKENI. The CDR3 runs 13 residues. The CDR3 region is CASSPRVQETQYF. In DNA form, the CDR3 reads TGTGCCAGCTCACCACGGGTCCAAGAGACCCAGTACTTC. Supplemented by reference TRBV18 and TRBJ2-5, the full variable domain reads NAGVMQNPRHLVRRRGQEARLRCSPMKGHSHVYWYRQLPEEGLKFMVYLQKENIIDESGMPKERFSAEFPKEGPSILRIQQVVRGDSAAYFCASSPRVQETQYFGPGTRLLVL.

CDR3 in amino acids: CASVGIVQETQYF. The CDR3 DNA follows: TGTGCCAGCGTCGGGATAGTACAAGAGACCCAGTACTTC. The chain employs TRBV2 and TRBJ2-5; TRBD2 is a possible D gene (5 bases). V was clipped by 8 bases and J by 2 bases, with 12 bases between them. Germline CDR1 SNHLY, CDR2 FYNNEI. This CDR3 region has 13 residues. Full variable domain (outside the CDR3, taken from reference TRBV2 and TRBJ2-5): EPEVTQTPSHQVTQMGQEVILRCVPISNHLYFYWYRQILGQKVEFLVSFYNNEISEKSEIFDDQFSVERPDGSNFTLKIRSTKLEDSAMYFCASVGIVQETQYFGPGTRLLVL.

The chain couples TRBV2 to TRBJ2-3, with D possibly matching TRBD2 (5 bases). The CDR3 contains 14 residues. Between the trimmed V and J ends, which lost 8 bases and 1 base, there was a span of 13 bases. Per the germline V gene, CDR1 is SNHLY and CDR2 is FYNNEI. In DNA, the CDR3 is TGTGCCAGCTCCGCTAGCAGAGGCACAGATACGCAGTATTTT. Encoded protein: CASSASRGTDTQYF. Filled out from reference TRBV2 and TRBJ2-3, the complete variable domain reads EPEVTQTPSHQVTQMGQEVILRCVPISNHLYFYWYRQILGQKVEFLVSFYNNEISEKSEIFDDQFSVERPDGSNFTLKIRSTKLEDSAMYFCASSASRGTDTQYFGPGTRLTVL.

The sample holds one count of this clone. A far bigger clonotype differs at one base, so this is likely a read error. The sample contains more than one DNA sequence encoding this CDR3. The V call is TRBV30, the J call TRBJ1-1; no clear D gene. This CDR3 has 14 amino acids. Germline V lookup: CDR1 GTSNPN, CDR2 SVGIG (reference sequence). CDR3 residues: CAWSKPRFATEAFF. CDR3 DNA: TGTGCCTGGTCCAAACCCAGGTTCGCGACTGAGGCTTTCTTT.